What follows are 10 T cell receptor beta chains derived from one specimen sequenced in a study of T cells in Graves' hyperthyroidism and ophthalmopathy. TCR beta CDR3 region amplification was performed from RNA transcripts. First-round RT-PCR targeting the TCR CDR3 was performed with the HTBI primer set. TCRdb used MiXCR to reprocess the multiplex PCR reads, holding one entry per CDR3 protein. The repertoire holds about 840,000 distinct CDR3 sequences, 38% seen once, with 8.9% in the top ten. The sample was blood. Receptors were obtained from a man aged 18 to 29 with Graves' hyperthyroidism.

This chain connects TRBV24-1 to TRBJ2-7; maybe TRBD2 (5 bases). Trimming pared 9 bases from V and 5 bases from J, leaving 13 bases between. This CDR3 region has 12 residues. The V gene's germline CDR1 is KGHDR and CDR2 SFDVKD. CDR3 nucleotide sequence: TGTGCCACCGCGGACCCGAGGGACGAGCAGTACTTC. Protein sequence: CATADPRDEQYF.

The chain joins TRBV2 to TRBJ2-6, with D hard to call. V lost 4 bases and J 4 bases, leaving 8 bases between the germline ends. Germline V CDR1 and CDR2: SNHLY, FYNNEI. The CDR3 runs to 14 residues. DNA for the CDR3: TGTGCCAGCAGTGCCCTACGGGGGGCCAACGTCCTGACTTTC. It translates to CASSALRGANVLTF.

This clonotype has a handful of counts. This chain connects TRBV11-2 to TRBJ2-7, with 8 bases fitting TRBD1. The CDR3 runs 14 residues. With 5 bases clipped from V and 4 bases from J, the junction kept 7 bases outside the gene matches. Germline CDR1 and CDR2: SGHAT and FQNNGV. The CDR3 DNA reads as TGTGCCAGCAGCGCACCGGGACAGGAGTACGAGCAGTACTTC. This encodes CASSAPGQEYEQYF.

V gene TRBV19 combines with J gene TRBJ2-2; D remains unclear. The CDR3 length is 14 residues. The ends were cut back, 9 bases at V and 0 bases at J, with 11 bases in the middle. Germline V gives CDR1 LNHDA, CDR2 SQIVND (reference sequence). The CDR3 region has the DNA TGTGCCAGCAGTTATACCACGAACACCGGGGAGCTGTTTTTT. Its protein is CASSYTTNTGELFF. Full variable domain (outside the CDR3, taken from reference TRBV19 and TRBJ2-2): DGGITQSPKYLFRKEGQNVTLSCEQNLNHDAMYWYRQDPGQGLRLIYYSQIVNDFQKGDIAEGYSVSREKKESFPLTVTSAQKNPTAFYLCASSYTTNTGELFFGEGSRLTVL.

CDR3 amino acids: CASSIGQGGTNEKLFF. The CDR3 coding sequence is TGCGCCAGCAGCATTGGACAGGGGGGGACTAATGAAAAACTGTTTTTT. The chain joins TRBV5-1 to TRBJ1-4; TRBD1 matches 10 bases. V lost 4 bases and J lost 2; bases outside the gene matches: 5. Germline V gives CDR1 SGHRS, CDR2 YFSETQ. The CDR3 contains 16 residues.

As for this clonotype: Germline and junction disagree at one end, which may indicate a read error. The chain uses TRBV10-3 and TRBJ1-1, with a weak D call TRBD1 (5 bases). Per the germline V gene, CDR1 is ENHRY and CDR2 is SYGVKD. The CDR3 consists of 15 residues. The CDR3 region is CASSWPGGGNTEAFF. CDR3 coding DNA: TGTGCCAGCAGTTGGCCGGGGGGGGGGAACACTGAAGCTTTCTTT.

Ten or more counts support this clonotype. This chain links TRBV11-3 with TRBJ2-5; D remains unclear. This CDR3 is built from 15 residues. CDR1 is SGHNT, CDR2 YENEEA, per germline. V shed 1 base and J shed 2 bases, with 11 bases lying between them. The CDR3: CASSLGTTGQETQYF. The CDR3 region has the DNA TGTGCCAGCAGCTTAGGAACTACCGGGCAAGAGACCCAGTACTTC.

The sample holds one count of this clonotype. This could be a read error, since a much larger clone is one nucleotide away. The V gene is TRBV7-9, the J gene TRBJ2-5; D not certain. In germline, CDR1 is SEHNR, CDR2 FQNEAQ (reference sequence). CDR3 size: 15 residues. Deletions cut 5 bases from V and 3 bases from J, with 16 bases between. DNA for the CDR3: TGTGCCAGCAGCCCGCCGCTAGAAAGGGAAGAGACCCAGTACTTC. This translates into CASSPPLEREETQYF.

The table lists this clonotype with a few counts. This chain connects TRBV12-3 or TRBV12-4 to TRBJ2-7; no reliable D call. The CDR3 runs 12 residues. The V end was cut by 3 bases, the J end by 6 bases, with 9 bases between. The CDR3 bases are TGTGCCAGCAGTTTGAGTTCGCGCGAGCAGTACTTC. This gives the protein CASSLSSREQYF.

V gene TRBV20-1 combines with J gene TRBJ1-1, with D tentatively TRBD1 (6 bases). The V gene lost 7 bases and the J gene lost 1 base, with 16 bases spanning the gap. Germline loops: CDR1 DFQATT, CDR2 SNEGSKA (reference sequence). The CDR3 loop spans 14 amino acids. The CDR3 DNA reads TGCAGTGGACGACAGGAAGCAACGAACACTGAAGCTTTCTTT. Its translation: CSGRQEATNTEAFF.